Listed below are T cell receptor beta chains from one sample, sequenced in a study of T-cell reconstitution after alpha-beta-depleted transplantation in children. TCRdb re-derived calls from the PCR reads in MiXCR, one entry per CDR3 protein. The sample has around 15,000 distinct CDR3 sequences, around 8.3% seen once; the top ten hold 35% to 40%. This material consisted of PBMCs, mostly from graft donor cells, taken 60 days after TCRalphabeta/CD19-depleted stem cell transplant. The receptors originated from a boy less than two years old who had a stem cell transplant for Wiskott-Aldrich syndrome, so the T cells may come from the graft donor. The CDR3 runs from the conserved cysteine through the conserved F or W. Fields, in order: clone size, J gene, D gene, V gene, CDR3 DNA, CDR3 protein. D genes are given only for firm matches. Expanded clones get a size class; other rows say once, few or many, or leave the size out.

clone size: many; J gene: TRBJ2-2; D gene: TRBD2; V gene: TRBV7-2; CDR3 DNA: TGTGCCAGCACCCAAACTAGCGGGAGGACCGGGGAGCTGTTTTTT; CDR3 protein: CASTQTSGRTGELFF
clone size: many; J gene: TRBJ2-1; D gene: TRBD2; V gene: TRBV3-1; CDR3 DNA: TGTGCCAGCAGCCTAGAGCTAGCGGGAAGTTACAATGAGCAGTTCTTC; CDR3 protein: CASSLELAGSYNEQFF
clone size: many; J gene: TRBJ2-1; D gene: NA; V gene: TRBV5-1; CDR3 DNA: TGCGCCAGCAGCCCTGGACCCCCGTACAATGAGCAGTTCTTC; CDR3 protein: CASSPGPPYNEQFF
clone size: few; J gene: TRBJ2-1; D gene: TRBD2; V gene: TRBV29-1; CDR3 DNA: TGCAGCGTTCGGCGGGAGTTCTCCTACAATGAGCAGTTCTTC; CDR3 protein: CSVRREFSYNEQFF
clone size: many; J gene: TRBJ2-1; D gene: TRBD2; V gene: TRBV5-1; CDR3 DNA: TGCGCCAGCAGCCCCGGGGCTAGCGGGAGTATCAATGAGCAGTTCTTC; CDR3 protein: CASSPGASGSINEQFF
clone size: many; J gene: TRBJ2-3; D gene: NA; V gene: TRBV5-8; CDR3 DNA: TGTGCCAGCAGCTTAATTCGGGGACTCACAGATACGCAGTATTTT; CDR3 protein: CASSLIRGLTDTQYF
clone size: NA; J gene: TRBJ1-3; D gene: TRBD1; V gene: TRBV20-1; CDR3 DNA: TGCAGTGCTAGGGACAGGGTGGACACCATATATTTT; CDR3 protein: CSARDRVDTIYF
clone size: many; J gene: TRBJ2-7; D gene: TRBD1; V gene: TRBV27; CDR3 DNA: TGTGCCAGCAGTTGGGACAGGGAATCCTACGAGCAGTACTTC; CDR3 protein: CASSWDRESYEQYF
clone size: many; J gene: TRBJ2-5; D gene: NA; V gene: TRBV4-2; CDR3 DNA: TGTGCCAGCAGCCGCACACTGGGAAACCAAGAGACCCAGTACTTC; CDR3 protein: CASSRTLGNQETQYF
clone size: NA; J gene: TRBJ2-3; D gene: NA; V gene: TRBV14; CDR3 DNA: TGTGCCAGCAGTCAAGCCGTCGAACGCAACACAGATACGAAGTATTTT; CDR3 protein: CASSQAVERNTDTKYF
clone size: NA; J gene: TRBJ1-4; D gene: NA; V gene: TRBV3-1; CDR3 DNA: TGTGCCAGCAGCCATCAACAGGGACGAGGAGAAAAACTGTTTTTT; CDR3 protein: CASSHQQGRGEKLFF
clone size: many; J gene: TRBJ2-7; D gene: TRBD2; V gene: TRBV5-1; CDR3 DNA: TGCGCCAGCAGCTTGGGAGCGGGAGAGGCCTACGAGCAGTACTTC; CDR3 protein: CASSLGAGEAYEQYF
clone size: few; J gene: TRBJ2-7; D gene: TRBD2; V gene: TRBV20-1; CDR3 DNA: TGCAGTGCTAGTGCGATAGCGGGAGCGAGCTCCTACGAGCAGTACTTC; CDR3 protein: CSASAIAGASSYEQYF
clone size: many; J gene: TRBJ1-4; D gene: TRBD1; V gene: TRBV12-3/TRBV12-4; CDR3 DNA: TGTGCCAGCAGTCCCGGGACAGGTGATAATGAAAAACTGTTTTTT; CDR3 protein: CASSPGTGDNEKLFF
clone size: few; J gene: TRBJ2-3; D gene: NA; V gene: TRBV4-1; CDR3 DNA: TGCGCCAGCAGCCAAATGGGGGGCCGTGGCACAGATACGCAGTATTTT; CDR3 protein: CASSQMGGRGTDTQYF
clone size: many; J gene: TRBJ1-6; D gene: NA; V gene: TRBV21-1; CDR3 DNA: TGTGCCAGCAGCAAAAAATTAGGGCAGACAGGGGGTTTCCCTGCGCCCTATAATTCACCCCTCCACTTT; CDR3 protein: CASSKKLGQTGGFPAPYNSPLHF
clone size: NA; J gene: TRBJ1-1; D gene: NA; V gene: TRBV6-5; CDR3 DNA: TGTGCCAGCAGTTACTCCGGAAGATCTGTTAACGTGAACACTGAAGCTTTCTTT; CDR3 protein: CASSYSGRSVNVNTEAFF
clone size: many; J gene: TRBJ2-6; D gene: NA; V gene: TRBV5-6; CDR3 DNA: TGTGCCAGCAGCTGGCCTAATAGGGGGGGGGCCAACGTCCTGACTTTC; CDR3 protein: CASSWPNRGGANVLTF
clone size: many; J gene: TRBJ2-7; D gene: TRBD2; V gene: TRBV20-1; CDR3 DNA: TGCAGTGCGGGAGGGTCCTACGAGCAGTACTTC; CDR3 protein: CSAGGSYEQYF
clone size: medium-sized; J gene: TRBJ2-3; D gene: TRBD2; V gene: TRBV24-1; CDR3 DNA: TGTGCCACCAGTGATGAACTAGCGGGAGACCCAGATACGCAGTATTTT; CDR3 protein: CATSDELAGDPDTQYF
clone size: large; J gene: TRBJ2-7; D gene: NA; V gene: TRBV20-1; CDR3 DNA: TGCAGTGCGGGCCCGGGGGGCCTTTTCTACGAGCAGTACTTC; CDR3 protein: CSAGPGGLFYEQYF
clone size: NA; J gene: TRBJ2-7; D gene: TRBD2; V gene: TRBV28; CDR3 DNA: TGTGCCAGCAGACCTCCGGGACTACCTTCCTACGAGCAGTACTTC; CDR3 protein: CASRPPGLPSYEQYF
clone size: many; J gene: TRBJ2-7; D gene: TRBD2; V gene: TRBV7-8; CDR3 DNA: TGTGCCAGCAGCTTAGTCCCCGGGGGGGACGAGCAGTACTTC; CDR3 protein: CASSLVPGGDEQYF
clone size: many; J gene: TRBJ2-2; D gene: TRBD1; V gene: TRBV6-5; CDR3 DNA: TGTGCCAGCACTCGAGACAGGGCTGACAACACCGGGGAGCTGTTTTTT; CDR3 protein: CASTRDRADNTGELFF
clone size: many; J gene: TRBJ2-1; D gene: TRBD2; V gene: TRBV25-1; CDR3 DNA: TGTGCCAGCCAAAATAGCGGGAGGATTCAGCAGTTCTTC; CDR3 protein: CASQNSGRIQQFF
clone size: many; J gene: TRBJ2-5; D gene: NA; V gene: TRBV10-3; CDR3 DNA: TGTGCCATCAGTGCGACAGTCCGTCAACAAGAGACCCAGTACTTC; CDR3 protein: CAISATVRQQETQYF
clone size: many; J gene: TRBJ2-2; D gene: NA; V gene: TRBV6-6; CDR3 DNA: TGTGCCAGCAGCACTAGTGTATCCGGGGAGCTGTTTTTT; CDR3 protein: CASSTSVSGELFF
clone size: NA; J gene: TRBJ2-1; D gene: NA; V gene: TRBV30; CDR3 DNA: TGTGCCTGGAGCCGGGGTCAGGGCTACAATGAGCAGTTCTTC; CDR3 protein: CAWSRGQGYNEQFF